This T cell receptor (beta chain) originates from a study of shared T cell receptors in the human thymus. CDR1 is SGHDT and CDR2 is YYEEEE in the germline V gene. Unmatched junction bases numbered 1, after V lost 2 bases and J lost 2 bases. CDR3 length equals 14 residues. Sequencing used immunoSEQ multiplex PCR; TCRdb keeps in-frame clones, though not all of them. The sample has approximately 760,000 clones, roughly 85% seen once. The data also belong to a second study, concerning human thymus T cells. That source adds: Corrective surgery for congenital heart defects was being performed on the healthy Finnish infants who served as donors. Resections that were taken during corrective heart surgery supplied the thymus tissue. Thymic and blood repertoires seemed to show skewed V and J gene use. Unrelated individuals had highly overlapping thymic repertoires, as reported in related research.

J is TRBJ2-1 and V is TRBV5-6; 7 positions agree with TRBD1. Sequencing was performed on thymocytes. The sequence was obtained from a girl under three years old with a congenital heart defect. CDR3: CASSFGTAYNEQFF. CDR3 coding DNA: TGTGCCAGCAGCTTCGGGACAGCCTACAATGAGCAGTTCTTC.